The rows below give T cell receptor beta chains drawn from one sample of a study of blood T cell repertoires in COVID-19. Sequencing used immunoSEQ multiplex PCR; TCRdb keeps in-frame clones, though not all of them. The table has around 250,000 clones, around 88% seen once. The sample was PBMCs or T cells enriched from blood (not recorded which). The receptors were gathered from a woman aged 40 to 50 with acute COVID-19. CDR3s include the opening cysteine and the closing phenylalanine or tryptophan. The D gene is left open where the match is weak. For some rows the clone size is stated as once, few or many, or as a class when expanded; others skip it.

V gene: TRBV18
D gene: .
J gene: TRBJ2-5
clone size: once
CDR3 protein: CASSPPSTGYRETQYF
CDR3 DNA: TGTGCCAGCTCACCACCGTCCACAGGATACAGGGAGACCCAGTACTTC

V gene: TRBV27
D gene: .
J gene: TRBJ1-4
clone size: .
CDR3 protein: CASSLDRKSEKLFF
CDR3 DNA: TGTGCCAGCAGTCTCGACAGAAAGAGTGAAAAACTGTTTTTT

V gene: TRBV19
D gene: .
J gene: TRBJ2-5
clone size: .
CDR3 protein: CASSIRLGGQETQYF
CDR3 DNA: TGTGCCAGTAGTATAAGACTTGGGGGGCAAGAGACCCAGTACTTC

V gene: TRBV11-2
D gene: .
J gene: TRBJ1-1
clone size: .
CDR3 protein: CASSLDRGAAFF
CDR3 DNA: TGTGCCAGCAGCTTAGACCGGGGTGCAGCTTTCTTT

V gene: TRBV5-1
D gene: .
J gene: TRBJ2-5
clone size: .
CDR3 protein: CASSPTGATRGAQYF
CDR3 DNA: TGCGCCAGCAGCCCCACCGGAGCTACCCGGGGAGCCCAGTACTTC

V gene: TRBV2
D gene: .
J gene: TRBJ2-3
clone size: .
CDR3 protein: CASSGTPRGITDTQYF
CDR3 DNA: TGTGCCAGCAGTGGTACTCCCCGGGGTATCACAGATACGCAGTATTTT

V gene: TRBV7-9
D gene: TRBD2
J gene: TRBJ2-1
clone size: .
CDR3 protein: CASSNAGVYNEQFF
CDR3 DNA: TGTGCCAGCAGCAACGCGGGGGTCTACAATGAGCAGTTCTTC

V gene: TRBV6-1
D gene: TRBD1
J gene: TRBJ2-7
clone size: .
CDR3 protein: CASSDGTGGVRQYF
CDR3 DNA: TGTGCCAGCAGTGATGGGACAGGGGGCGTGAGGCAGTACTTC

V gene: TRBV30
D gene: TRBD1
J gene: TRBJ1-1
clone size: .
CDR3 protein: CAWNPKAGTGVGLEAFF
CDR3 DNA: TGTGCCTGGAACCCGAAAGCGGGGACAGGTGTAGGGCTTGAAGCTTTCTTT

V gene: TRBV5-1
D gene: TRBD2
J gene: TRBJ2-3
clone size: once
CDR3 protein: CASSLGLAGITDTQYF
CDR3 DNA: TGCGCCAGCAGCTTGGGACTAGCGGGAATCACAGATACGCAGTATTTT

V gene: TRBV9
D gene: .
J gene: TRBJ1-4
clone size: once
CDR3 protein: CASSLGSDSLNEKLFF
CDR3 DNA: TGTGCCAGCAGCTTGGGATCGGACAGCCTTAATGAAAAACTGTTTTTT

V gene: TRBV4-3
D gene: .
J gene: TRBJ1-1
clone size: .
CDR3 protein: CASSQDAGRGAFF
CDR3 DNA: TGCGCCAGCAGCCAAGATGCAGGGAGGGGAGCTTTCTTT

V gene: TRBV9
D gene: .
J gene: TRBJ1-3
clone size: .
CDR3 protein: CASAQTGNTIYF
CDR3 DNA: TGTGCCAGCGCACAGACCGGAAACACCATATATTTT

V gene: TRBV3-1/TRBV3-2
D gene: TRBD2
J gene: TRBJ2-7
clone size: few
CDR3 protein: CASSPGLAGDVYF
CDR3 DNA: TGTGCCAGCAGCCCGGGACTAGCGGGAGATGTGTACTTC

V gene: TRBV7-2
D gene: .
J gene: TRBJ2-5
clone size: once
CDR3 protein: CASSLAYTEYQETQYF
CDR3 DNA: TGTGCCAGCAGCTTAGCTTATACGGAGTACCAAGAGACCCAGTACTTC

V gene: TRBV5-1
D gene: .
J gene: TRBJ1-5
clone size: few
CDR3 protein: CASSSGGGNQPQHF
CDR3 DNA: TGCGCCAGCAGTTCCGGCGGGGGCAATCAGCCCCAGCATTTT

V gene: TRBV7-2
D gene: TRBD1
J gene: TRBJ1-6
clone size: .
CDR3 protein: CASSKAGTGGERNSPLHF
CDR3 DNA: TGTGCCAGCAGCAAAGCTGGGACAGGGGGCGAACGGAATTCACCCCTCCACTTT

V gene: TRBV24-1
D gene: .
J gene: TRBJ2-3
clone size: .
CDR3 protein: CATSDLSGAGTDTQYF
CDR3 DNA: TGTGCCACCAGTGATTTGTCCGGGGCGGGGACAGATACGCAGTATTTT

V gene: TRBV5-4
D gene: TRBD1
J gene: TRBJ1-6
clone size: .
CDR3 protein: CASSEDGTGGLPYNSPLHF
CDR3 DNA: TGTGCCAGCAGCGAAGACGGGACAGGGGGCCTCCCCTATAATTCACCCCTCCACTTT

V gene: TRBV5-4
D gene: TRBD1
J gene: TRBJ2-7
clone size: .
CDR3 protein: CASSAGQGAGEQYF
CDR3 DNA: TGTGCCAGCAGCGCAGGACAGGGGGCCGGCGAGCAGTACTTC

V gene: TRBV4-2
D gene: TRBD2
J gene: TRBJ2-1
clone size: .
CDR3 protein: CASSQDPSGRGYEQFF
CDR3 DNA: TGTGCCAGCAGCCAAGATCCCAGCGGGAGGGGGTATGAGCAGTTCTTC

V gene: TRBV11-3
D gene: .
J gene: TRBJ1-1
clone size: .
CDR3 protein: CASSLNGGDTEAFF
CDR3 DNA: TGTGCCAGCAGCCTAAACGGGGGTGACACTGAAGCTTTCTTT

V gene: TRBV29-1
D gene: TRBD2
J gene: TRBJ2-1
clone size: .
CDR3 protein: CSVEGLAGASRPYNEQFF
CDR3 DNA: TGCAGCGTTGAAGGGCTAGCGGGAGCCTCTCGGCCTTACAATGAGCAGTTCTTC

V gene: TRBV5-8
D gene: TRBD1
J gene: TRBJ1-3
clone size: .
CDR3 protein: CASRSTGGLSGNTIYF
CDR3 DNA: TGTGCCAGCAGATCGACAGGGGGCCTCTCTGGAAACACCATATATTTT

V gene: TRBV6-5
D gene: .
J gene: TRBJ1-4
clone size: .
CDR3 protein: CASGRDLVNEKLFF
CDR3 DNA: TGTGCCAGCGGGAGGGACCTAGTAAATGAAAAACTGTTTTTT

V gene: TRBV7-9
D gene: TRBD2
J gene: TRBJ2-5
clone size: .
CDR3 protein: CASSLTGAGGGETQYF
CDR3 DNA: TGTGCCAGCAGCTTAACGGGCGCGGGAGGAGGAGAGACCCAGTACTTC

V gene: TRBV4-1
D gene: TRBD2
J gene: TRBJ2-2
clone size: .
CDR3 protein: CASSQGLASTGELFF
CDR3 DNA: TGCGCCAGCAGCCAGGGACTAGCGAGCACCGGGGAGCTGTTTTTT

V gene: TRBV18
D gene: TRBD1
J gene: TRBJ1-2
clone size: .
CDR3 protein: CASSYRQGIYTF
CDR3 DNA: TGTGCCAGCTCATACAGACAGGGGATCTACACCTTC

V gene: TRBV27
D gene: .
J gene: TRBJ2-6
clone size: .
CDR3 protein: CASSLYSSGANVLTF
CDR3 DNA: TGTGCCAGCAGTTTATACAGCTCTGGGGCCAACGTCCTGACTTTC

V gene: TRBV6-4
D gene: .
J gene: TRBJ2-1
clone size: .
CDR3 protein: CASSEDRSSYNEQFF
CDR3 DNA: TGTGCCAGCAGCGAAGACAGGAGCTCCTACAATGAGCAGTTCTTC

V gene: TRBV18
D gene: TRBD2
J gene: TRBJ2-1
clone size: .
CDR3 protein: CASSPLAGGGDEQFF
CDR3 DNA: TGTGCCAGCTCACCACTAGCGGGAGGCGGGGATGAGCAGTTCTTC

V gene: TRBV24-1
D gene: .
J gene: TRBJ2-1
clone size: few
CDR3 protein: CATSDRGTLTYNEQFF
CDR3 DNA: TGTGCCACCAGTGATCGGGGGACCCTTACTTACAATGAGCAGTTCTTC

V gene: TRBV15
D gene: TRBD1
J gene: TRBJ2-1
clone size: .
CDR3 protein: CATSRISGTAPYNEQFF
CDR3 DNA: TGTGCCACCAGCAGAATTTCCGGGACAGCCCCCTACAATGAGCAGTTCTTC

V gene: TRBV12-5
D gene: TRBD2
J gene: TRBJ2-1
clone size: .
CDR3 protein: CASGLEAGAYNEQFF
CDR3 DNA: TGTGCTAGTGGTTTGGAGGCGGGAGCCTACAATGAGCAGTTCTTC

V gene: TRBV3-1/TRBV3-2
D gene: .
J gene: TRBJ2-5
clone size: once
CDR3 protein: CASSPFTSQETQYF
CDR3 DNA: TGTGCCAGCAGCCCTTTCACATCCCAAGAGACCCAGTACTTC

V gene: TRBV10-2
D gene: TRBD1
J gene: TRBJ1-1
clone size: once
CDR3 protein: CASSAPGQGFEAFF
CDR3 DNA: TGCGCCAGCAGTGCCCCGGGACAGGGGTTTGAAGCTTTCTTT

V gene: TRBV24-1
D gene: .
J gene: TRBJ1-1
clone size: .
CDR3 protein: CATSDFRSEAFF
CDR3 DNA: TGTGCCACCAGTGATTTTCGGAGTGAAGCTTTCTTT

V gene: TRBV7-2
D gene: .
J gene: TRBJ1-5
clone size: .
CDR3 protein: CASSSTGYNQPQHF
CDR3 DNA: TGTGCCAGCAGTTCGACTGGGTACAATCAGCCCCAGCATTTT

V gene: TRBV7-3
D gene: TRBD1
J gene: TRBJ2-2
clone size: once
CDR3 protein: CASSPGDRNTGELFF
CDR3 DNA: TGTGCCAGCAGCCCCGGGGACAGGAACACCGGGGAGCTGTTTTTT

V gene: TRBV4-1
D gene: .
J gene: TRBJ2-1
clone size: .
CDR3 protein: CASSQGQGTYNEQFF
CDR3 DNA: TGCGCCAGCAGCCAAGGGCAGGGTACCTACAATGAGCAGTTCTTC

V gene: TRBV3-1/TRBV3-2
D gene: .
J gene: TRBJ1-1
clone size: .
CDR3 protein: CASSLSGVFAGNTEAFF
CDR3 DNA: TGTGCCAGCAGCCTCTCTGGTGTGTTTGCAGGGAACACTGAAGCTTTCTTT

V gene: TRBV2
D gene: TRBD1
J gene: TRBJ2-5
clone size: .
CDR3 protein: CASSLVPGTGGWETQYF
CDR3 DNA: TGTGCCAGCAGCCTAGTTCCGGGGACAGGGGGCTGGGAGACCCAGTACTTC

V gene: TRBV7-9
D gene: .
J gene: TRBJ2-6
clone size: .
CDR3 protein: CASSAVGSGVDGANVLTF
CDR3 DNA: TGTGCCAGCAGCGCCGTAGGGTCAGGGGTGGATGGGGCCAACGTCCTGACTTTC

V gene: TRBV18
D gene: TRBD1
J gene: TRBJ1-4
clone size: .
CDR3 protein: CASSSGTEDEKLFF
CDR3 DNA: TGTGCCAGCTCGTCCGGGACAGAGGATGAAAAACTGTTTTTT

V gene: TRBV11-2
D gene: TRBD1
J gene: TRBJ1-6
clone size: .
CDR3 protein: CASSHLWGWGQGSNSPLHF
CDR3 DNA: TGTGCCAGCAGCCACTTATGGGGGTGGGGACAGGGATCGAATTCACCCCTCCACTTT

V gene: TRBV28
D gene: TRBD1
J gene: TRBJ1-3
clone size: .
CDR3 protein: CASSSRQGVMAGNTIYF
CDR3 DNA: TGTGCCAGCAGTTCGCGACAGGGGGTTATGGCTGGAAACACCATATATTTT